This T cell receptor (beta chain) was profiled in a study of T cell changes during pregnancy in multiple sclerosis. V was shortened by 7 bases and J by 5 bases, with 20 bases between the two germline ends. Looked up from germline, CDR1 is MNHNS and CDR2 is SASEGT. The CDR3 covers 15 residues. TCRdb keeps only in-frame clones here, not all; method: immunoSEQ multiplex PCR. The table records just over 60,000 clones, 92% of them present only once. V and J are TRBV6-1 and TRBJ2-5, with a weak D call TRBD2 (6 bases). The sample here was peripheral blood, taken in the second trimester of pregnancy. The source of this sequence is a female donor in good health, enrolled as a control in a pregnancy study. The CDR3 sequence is CASTAGQGGGETQYF. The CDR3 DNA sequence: TGTGCCAGCACCGCGGGGCAGGGTGGGGGGGAGACCCAGTACTTC.